A single sample gave rise to the 18 T cell receptor beta chains below, sequenced in a study of blood T cells in healthy people across ages. Alongside a J-beta primer mix, a sample-barcoded 5' primer served in a second PCR lasting about 7 to 12 cycles. TCRdb re-derived calls from the 5' RACE reads in MiXCR, one entry per CDR3 protein. There are around 870,000 distinct CDR3 sequences in the sample; under 30% occur only once, and roughly a sixth lies in the top ten. The sequencing input was blood. The origin of the receptors is a woman of 80 years or more in good health.

In this sample, this clonotype turned up many times. The chain uses TRBV11-2 and TRBJ1-1; D remains ambiguous. This CDR3 region has 14 residues. Trimming removed 0 bases at V and 1 base at J, with 6 bases between. In germline, CDR1 is SGHAT, CDR2 FQNNGV. CDR3 nucleotide sequence: TGTGCCAGCAGCTTAGAGGTCCGGAACACTGAAGCTTTCTTT. Protein product: CASSLEVRNTEAFF.

Turning to this clonotype: A read error is possible here, since a much larger clone lies one base away. The chain links TRBV7-2 to TRBJ2-3, with unresolved D. Per germline, CDR1 SGHTA and CDR2 FQGNSA. The CDR3 length is 15 residues. Trimming shortened V by 8 bases and J by 0 bases, and 15 bases separated the two germline ends. The DNA for the CDR3 is TGTGCCAGCGGCTCCTCGACTGGCAGCACAGATACGCAGTATTTT. The encoded protein is CASGSSTGSTDTQYF.

In this sample, this clonotype turned up many times. CDR3 amino acids: CASSGVQGASTDTQYF. For the CDR3, the DNA is TGCGCCAGCAGTGGAGTCCAGGGGGCGAGCACAGATACGCAGTATTTT. The rearrangement uses TRBV10-1 and TRBJ2-3, with 8 bases aligning to TRBD1. Trimming cost V 4 bases and J 0 bases; bases outside gene matches: 6. Germline V gives CDR1 WNHNN, CDR2 SYGVQD (reference sequence). The CDR3 length is 16 residues.

About this clonotype: One junction end does not reproduce the germline sequence, and a read error may be involved. The rearrangement links TRBV7-2 to TRBJ2-1; D might be TRBD1 or TRBD2, each matching 5 bases. The length of the CDR3 is 15 residues. Germline V lookup: CDR1 SGHTA, CDR2 FQGNSA. The CDR3 loop is CASSPTNHGANGQFF. The CDR3 DNA follows: TGTGCCAGCAGCCCAACGAACCACGGGGCCAATGGGCAGTTCTTC.

The chain joins TRBV5-1 to TRBJ1-4; D call uncertain. Trimming cost V 1 base and J 1 base, with 11 bases left between them. Germline-derived CDR1 and CDR2 are SGHRS and YFSETQ. The CDR3 sequence is 16 residues long. The chain's CDR3 is CASSLMGPGTNEKLFF. The CDR3 DNA sequence: TGCGCCAGCAGCTTGATGGGTCCGGGAACTAATGAAAAACTGTTTTTT.

The sample holds many counts of this clonotype. The chain uses TRBV4-3 and TRBJ1-4; TRBD1 is a possible D gene (6 bases). Germline V lookup: CDR1 LGHNA, CDR2 YSLEER. With 3 bases removed from V and 5 bases from J, the gap between germline ends came to 16 bases. The CDR3 length is 16 residues. This CDR3 is CASSQGKTGKNEKLFF. CDR3 DNA: TGCGCCAGCAGCCAGGGTAAAACAGGGAAGAATGAAAAACTGTTTTTT.

This clonotype was seen a few times. A much larger clone is a single base away; this may be a read error. The chain links TRBV7-7 to TRBJ2-5, with D maybe TRBD2 (7 bases). Looked up from germline, CDR1 is SSHAT and CDR2 is FNYEAQ (reference sequence). The CDR3 is made up of 16 amino acids. As DNA, the CDR3 is TGTGCTAGCGCCGTCGGGGGAGGGGGTATAGGAGAGACCCAGTACTTC. It yields the protein CASAVGGGGIGETQYF.

This clonotype has a count of ten or more. A clone one base away is much larger, so this may be a read error. This chain connects TRBV5-1 to TRBJ2-5; TRBD1 is a possible D gene (6 bases). V was trimmed by 3 bases and J by 5 bases, leaving 14 bases between them. The CDR3 sequence is 14 residues long. Germline V gives CDR1 SGHRS, CDR2 YFSETQ. The CDR3 sequence: CASSWDTGLETQYF. The DNA for the CDR3 is TGCGCCAGCAGCTGGGATACAGGGTTGGAGACCCAGTACTTC.

The chain recombines TRBV5-1 with TRBJ2-5, with D tentatively TRBD2 (7 bases). The germline gives CDR1 SGHRS, CDR2 YFSETQ. V was shortened by 3 bases and J by 4 bases, with 13 bases between the two germline ends. The CDR3 loop spans 14 amino acids. DNA of the CDR3: TGCGCCAGCAGCTGGGGGGGGGCGCGAGAGACCCAGTACTTC. Protein: CASSWGGARETQYF.

The rearrangement uses TRBV7-8 and TRBJ1-4; D is ambiguous. Germline values: CDR1 SGHVS, CDR2 FQNEAQ. Trimming left V 5 bases short and J 7 bases short, with 14 bases between. The CDR3 runs to 14 residues. CDR3 DNA sequence: TGTGCCAGCAGCCCAAGGGTGGGGAGTGAAAAACTGTTTTTT. Translated: CASSPRVGSEKLFF. Full variable domain (rest looked up from reference TRBV7-8 and TRBJ1-4): GAGVSQSPRYKVAKRGQDVALRCDPISGHVSLFWYQQALGQGPEFLTYFQNEAQLDKSGLPSDRFFAERPEGSVSTLKIQRTQQEDSAVYLCASSPRVGSEKLFFGSGTQLSVL.

This clonotype appeared many times. This chain joins TRBV29-1 and TRBJ2-5; D gene uncertain. Germline assignment: CDR1 SQVTM and CDR2 ANQGSEA. The CDR3 has 12 amino acids. V was cut by 6 bases and J by 6 bases, with 14 bases left in between. The CDR3 loop reads CSVKDGGQTQYF. The CDR3 DNA follows: TGCAGCGTGAAGGATGGTGGGCAGACCCAGTACTTC.

Many counts were recorded for this clonotype. The chain carries TRBV6-2 or TRBV6-3 and TRBJ2-3, with 7 bases lining up with TRBD1. V was pared by 4 bases and J by 1 base, with 14 bases of the junction left unmatched. The germline V gene encodes CDR1 MNHEY and CDR2 SVGEGT. The CDR3 has 18 amino acids. CDR3 coding DNA: TGTGCCAGCAGTTCAACAGGGACAGCACGGCGCGGCACAGATACGCAGTATTTT. This gives the protein CASSSTGTARRGTDTQYF.

This clonotype was recorded at least ten times. The rearrangement uses TRBV18 and TRBJ1-2, with D possibly being TRBD1 (6 bases). The CDR3 consists of 13 residues. Germline V CDR1 and CDR2: KGHSH, LQKENI. Trimming stripped 2 bases from V and 3 bases from J, with 7 bases between. As DNA, the CDR3 is TGTGCCAGCTCACCAAGGGGGGACTATGGCTACACCTTC. As protein: CASSPRGDYGYTF.

The rearrangement links TRBV19 to TRBJ2-1; TRBD1 matches at 8 bases. This CDR3 spans 16 amino acids. The germline CDR1 and CDR2 sequences are LNHDA and SQIVND (reference sequence). V shed 3 bases, J shed 2 bases, and the junction held 6 bases outside the gene matches. The CDR3 sequence: CASSIRGTGAYNEQFF. The CDR3, as DNA: TGTGCCAGTAGTATCAGGGGGACAGGCGCCTACAATGAGCAGTTCTTC. Based on the CDR3 plus reference TRBV19 and TRBJ2-1, the full variable domain is DGGITQSPKYLFRKEGQNVTLSCEQNLNHDAMYWYRQDPGQGLRLIYYSQIVNDFQKGDIAEGYSVSREKKESFPLTVTSAQKNPTAFYLCASSIRGTGAYNEQFFGPGTRLTVL.

A few counts support this clonotype. The rearrangement joins TRBV5-5 to TRBJ2-7; 8 positions match TRBD1. V lost 2 bases and J lost 3; bases outside the gene matches: 7. There are 15 residues in the CDR3. Germline values: CDR1 SGHKS, CDR2 YYEKEE (reference sequence). The CDR3 bases are TGTGCCAGCAGCTTAGGACAGGGCTCCTACTACGAGCAGTACTTC. Translated, it gives CASSLGQGSYYEQYF.

V is TRBV6-6 and J is TRBJ2-2, with 10 bases matching TRBD2. Losses at the gene ends were 6 bases for V and 8 bases for J; bases not matched to a gene: 6. The CDR3 is 14 residues long. Germline CDR1 is MNHNY and CDR2 is SVGAGI (reference sequence). The CDR3 loop is CASRQLAGTGELFF. DNA for the CDR3: TGTGCCAGCAGACAACTAGCGGGGACGGGGGAGCTGTTTTTT.

J is TRBJ2-1 and V is TRBV6-2 or TRBV6-3; perhaps TRBD2 as D (7 bases). Trimming removed 6 bases at V and 4 bases at J, with 16 bases between. The CDR3 is 15 amino acids. The germline V gene encodes CDR1 MNHEY and CDR2 SVGEGT. The CDR3 DNA is TGTGCCAGCAGATGGGGGCAGGGAGGGTACAATGAGCAGTTCTTC. This translates into CASRWGQGGYNEQFF.

The sample holds one count of this clonotype. J is TRBJ1-1 and V is TRBV29-1; possible D gene TRBD1, 6 bases. This CDR3 is built from 13 residues. Trimming cost V 5 bases and J 3 bases, with 13 bases left between them. Germline CDR1 SQVTM, CDR2 ANQGSEA. The CDR3 is CSVLQGRDTEAFF. The CDR3 nucleotides are TGCAGCGTTTTACAGGGTAGAGACACTGAAGCTTTCTTT.